This TCR beta chain was retrieved from a study of blood T cell dynamics during melanoma immunotherapy. About the research overall: First-line therapy was either pembrolizumab or nivolumab with ipilimumab for metastatic melanoma. Overall study findings and caveats: At W3, later disease-control patients showed bifurcated PBMC repertoire changes, unlike progressors.

Trimming removed 6 bases at V and 0 bases at J, with 12 bases between. Germline lookup yields CDR1 LNHDA and CDR2 SQIVND (reference sequence). The CDR3 is made up of 15 amino acids. Time point denoted: pre-treatment baseline. DNA loading was fixed at about 360 ng for all bulk PBMC samples. Clones were read by immunoSEQ multiplex PCR, and TCRdb kept only the in-frame ones, dropping some. Of about 5,000 clones listed, about 90% were seen once; the top ten hold around 3%. This clone was picked up a small number of times. Its target is unknown. The receptor was isolated from a human donor with melanoma. The sequenced sample was blood, obtained from a patient treated with checkpoint blockade. The chain links TRBV19 to TRBJ1-3; tentative D call: TRBD1 (5 bases). Here the CDR3 reads CASRRRESSGNTIYF. The CDR3 coding sequence is TGTGCCAGTAGGCGCAGGGAGAGCTCTGGAAACACCATATATTTT.